The 22 T cell receptor beta chains below come from one sample, sequenced in a study of T cells in tuberculosis. The data were produced by immunoSEQ multiplex PCR, yet TCRdb's version contains in-frame clones alone and is incomplete. The sample holds about 20,000 clones, over 75% seen once. The sample consisted of PBMCs. The origin of the receptors is a donor aged 5-35 years with latent tuberculosis or without tuberculosis infection.

This clone showed up just a few times. The DNA for the CDR3 is TGTGCCAGCCGCCGACAGGCGTTCGGGTACGAGCAGTACTTC. This gives the protein CASRRQAFGYEQYF. This chain uses TRBV27 with TRBJ2-7; D perhaps matches TRBD1 (6 bases). The CDR3 covers 14 residues. Germline assignment: CDR1 MNHEY and CDR2 SMNVEV (reference sequence). Trimming removed 8 bases from V and 4 bases from J, with 18 bases in between.

The chain has TRBV19 and TRBJ2-1; possible D gene TRBD1, 6 bases. The V and J ends lost 5 bases and 4 bases respectively, with 18 bases between them. Germline values: CDR1 LNHDA, CDR2 SQIVND (reference sequence). This CDR3 has 16 amino acids. The DNA of the CDR3 is TGTGCCAGTAGTGGCTCCGACAGGTCCCTTTACAATGAGCAGTTCTTC. The encoded protein is CASSGSDRSLYNEQFF. The variable domain in full, completed from reference TRBV19 and TRBJ2-1, reads DGGITQSPKYLFRKEGQNVTLSCEQNLNHDAMYWYRQDPGQGLRLIYYSQIVNDFQKGDIAEGYSVSREKKESFPLTVTSAQKNPTAFYLCASSGSDRSLYNEQFFGPGTRLTVL.

The genes are TRBV11-2 and TRBJ2-4; a weak D match, TRBD2 (6 bases). The germline V gene encodes CDR1 SGHAT and CDR2 FQNNGV. The CDR3 spans 13 residues. Trimming took off 1 base at V and 9 bases at J, with 10 bases between the two ends. Here the CDR3 DNA reads TGTGCCAGCAGCTTAGCTCCCGGGGGCATTCAGTACTTC. It specifies CASSLAPGGIQYF.

The chain couples TRBV13 to TRBJ1-6; D is unresolved. Trimming removed 1 base from V and 8 bases from J, with 12 bases in between. This CDR3 spans 15 amino acids. Per the germline V gene, CDR1 is PRHDT and CDR2 is FYEKMQ (reference sequence). For the CDR3, the DNA is TGTGCCAGCAGCTTAGAACCCGGGTGGCATTCACCCCTCCACTTT. Its protein product is CASSLEPGWHSPLHF.

This chain links TRBV10-2 with TRBJ1-1, with D possibly TRBD1 on 6 matching bases. CDR3 length: 12 residues. With 10 bases removed from V and 5 bases from J, the gap between germline ends came to 14 bases. Looked up from germline, CDR1 is WSHSY and CDR2 is SAAADI. The CDR3 region is CATGQPETEAFF. The DNA for the CDR3 is TGCGCCACCGGACAGCCTGAAACTGAAGCTTTCTTT.

The gene calls are TRBV29-1 and TRBJ2-5; TRBD2 matches 8 bases. The CDR3 length is 14 residues. Losses at the gene ends were 0 bases for V and 5 bases for J; bases not matched to a gene: 5. From germline, CDR1 is SQVTM and CDR2 ANQGSEA. CDR3 amino acids: CSVEDPGGRETQYF. CDR3 coding DNA: TGCAGCGTTGAAGACCCGGGGGGGAGGGAGACCCAGTACTTC.

This clone appeared once. The rearrangement uses TRBV4-1 and TRBJ2-2, with TRBD2 matching 13 bases. The CDR3 spans 19 residues. Germline CDR1 and CDR2: MGHRA and YSYEKL. Germline trimming cut 4 bases from V and 4 bases from J; bases unmatched to any gene: 12. As DNA, the CDR3 is TGCGCCAGCAGCCGAGGCATTCGGACTAGCGGGGGACCCACCGGGGAGCTGTTTTTT. Translating gives CASSRGIRTSGGPTGELFF.

The chain combines TRBV28 with TRBJ1-1; tentatively, D is TRBD1 (5 bases). Germline CDR1 is MDHEN and CDR2 is SYDVKM. There are 15 residues in the CDR3. The ends were cut back, 2 bases at V and 0 bases at J, with 10 bases in the middle. The CDR3 sequence is CASSLLAGMNTEAFF. The CDR3 DNA sequence: TGTGCCAGCAGTTTACTCGCAGGGATGAACACTGAAGCTTTCTTT.

The chain joins TRBV5-4 to TRBJ2-7; D possibly corresponds to TRBD1 (5 bases). The V gene lost 3 bases and the J gene lost 2 bases, with 12 bases spanning the gap. Germline-derived CDR1 and CDR2 are SGHNT and YYREEE (reference sequence). The CDR3 contains 14 residues. For the CDR3, the DNA is TGTGCCAGCAGCTCTAGAGACAGAACCTACGAGCAGTACTTC. Its translation: CASSSRDRTYEQYF.

The rearrangement links TRBV2 to TRBJ1-2; no definite D call. V gave up 8 bases and J gave up 3 bases, with 10 bases separating them. CDR3 length: 12 residues. The germline V gene has CDR1 SNHLY and CDR2 FYNNEI. This CDR3 is CASEITYYGYTF. Written as DNA, the CDR3 is TGTGCCAGCGAGATAACGTACTATGGCTACACCTTC.

CDR3 region: CASSYSATGKNYGYTF. The CDR3 DNA reads TGTGCCAGCAGTTACTCCGCGACAGGGAAGAACTATGGCTACACCTTC. The chain is built from TRBV6-6 and TRBJ1-2; 7 nucleotides agree with TRBD1. Losses at the gene ends were 0 bases for V and 2 bases for J; bases not matched to a gene: 6. The germline V gene encodes CDR1 MNHNY and CDR2 SVGAGI (reference sequence). The CDR3 consists of 16 residues.

This chain connects TRBV25-1 to TRBJ2-4; D may be TRBD2 (5 bases). The CDR3 is 14 residues long. V was cut by 3 bases and J by 0 bases, with 6 bases left in between. Looked up from germline, CDR1 is MGHDK and CDR2 is SYGVNS. The CDR3 region has the DNA TGTGCCAGCAGTGAGGCGGGAGCCAAAAACATTCAGTACTTC. Protein: CASSEAGAKNIQYF.

The chain combines TRBV7-8 with TRBJ2-2; the D gene is possibly TRBD1 (6 bases). V lost 5 bases and J 1 base, leaving 11 bases between the germline ends. The length of the CDR3 is 15 residues. Germline assignment: CDR1 SGHVS and CDR2 FQNEAQ. The CDR3 DNA follows: TGTGCCAGCAGCCCGGGACATTGGAACACCGGGGAGCTGTTTTTT. It yields the protein CASSPGHWNTGELFF.

This chain connects TRBV5-4 to TRBJ2-7, with a tentative D call TRBD2 (6 bases). Germline CDR1 SGHNT, CDR2 YYREEE (reference sequence). V was cut by 8 bases and J by 5 bases, with 20 bases left in between. The CDR3 loop spans 14 amino acids. The CDR3: CASRKSRESDEQYF. As DNA, the CDR3 is TGTGCCAGTAGAAAAAGTCGGGAGTCGGACGAGCAGTACTTC.

A note on this clone: The identical CDR3 is also encoded by other nucleotide sequences in the sample. This chain connects TRBV27 to TRBJ2-2; D is possibly TRBD1 (7 bases). V lost 3 bases and J 6 bases, leaving 11 bases between the germline ends. The germline V gene has CDR1 MNHEY and CDR2 SMNVEV (reference sequence). The CDR3 loop spans 14 amino acids. This chain's CDR3 is CASSLQGGAGELFF. As DNA, the CDR3 is TGTGCCAGCAGTTTGCAGGGGGGTGCCGGGGAGCTGTTTTTT.

J is TRBJ1-2 and V is TRBV18; a possible D gene is TRBD1 (5 bases). The CDR3 loop spans 13 amino acids. V lost 3 bases to trimming and J lost 7 bases, with 12 bases between them. The V gene's germline CDR1 is KGHSH and CDR2 LQKENI. The CDR3 DNA reads as TGTGCCAGCTCACCCAGGGTCGCATCTGGCTACACCTTC. Protein: CASSPRVASGYTF.

The chain links TRBV9 to TRBJ2-3; no clear D. Per the germline V gene, CDR1 is SGDLS and CDR2 is YYNGEE. V lost 3 bases to trimming and J lost 1 base, with 6 bases between them. The CDR3 covers 13 residues. The DNA of the CDR3 is TGTGCCAGCAGCGCCCAGGGCACAGATACGCAGTATTTT. It yields the protein CASSAQGTDTQYF. The full variable domain, in which reference TRBV9 and TRBJ2-3 provide the parts outside the CDR3, is DSGVTQTPKHLITATGQRVTLRCSPRSGDLSVYWYQQSLDQGLQFLIQYYNGEERAKGNILERFSAQQFPDLHSELNLSSLELGDSALYFCASSAQGTDTQYFGPGTRLTVL.

The chain combines TRBV4-1 with TRBJ2-1; TRBD2 agrees at 7 bases. Germline V gene lookup returns CDR1 MGHRA and CDR2 YSYEKL. The CDR3 is 19 residues long. The V gene end was trimmed by 2 bases and the J gene end by 2 bases; junction bases not matched to a gene: 15. The CDR3 DNA reads as TGCGCCAGCAGCCAATCGACGGGGGGTGGACGGGAAGCCTACAATGAGCAGTTCTTC. Its translation is CASSQSTGGGREAYNEQFF.

The J gene is TRBJ1-3, the V gene TRBV30, with a weak D call TRBD1 (5 bases). V was pared by 5 bases and J by 2 bases, with 10 bases between. CDR3 length equals 13 residues. In germline, CDR1 is GTSNPN, CDR2 SVGIG (reference sequence). CDR3 protein: CAWGLGPGNTIYF. In DNA, the CDR3 is TGTGCCTGGGGGCTGGGGCCTGGAAACACCATATATTTT.

This rearrangement joins TRBV19 to TRBJ1-4, with unresolved D. V lost 7 bases and J lost 7, with 16 bases in between. This CDR3 comprises 14 residues. The germline V gene has CDR1 LNHDA and CDR2 SQIVND (reference sequence). The CDR3 DNA reads TGTGCCAGTACCCCAACGGGAGGTTCTGAAAAACTGTTTTTT. It yields the protein CASTPTGGSEKLFF.

This chain joins TRBV29-1 and TRBJ2-1; 8 nucleotides match TRBD1. Germline CDR1 reads SQVTM; CDR2 reads ANQGSEA. V gave up 0 bases and J gave up 7 bases; unmatched junction bases: 2. The CDR3 consists of 13 residues. CDR3 residues: CSVEDGDRNEQFF. In DNA form, the CDR3 reads TGCAGCGTTGAAGATGGGGACAGGAATGAGCAGTTCTTC.

The CDR3 DNA follows: TGTGCCAGCAGGCGGGGAGAGTACGAGCAGTACTTC. This codes for CASRRGEYEQYF. The chain employs TRBV2 and TRBJ2-7, with D perhaps TRBD2 (6 bases). This CDR3 has 12 amino acids. Germline assignment: CDR1 SNHLY and CDR2 FYNNEI. V shed 6 bases and J shed 4 bases, with 10 bases lying between them.